Listed below are T cell receptor beta chains from one sample, sequenced in a study of cytomegalovirus exposure and HLA in healthy donors. Clones were sequenced by immunoSEQ multiplex PCR, and TCRdb holds only the in-frame ones, with some missing. This table holds some 70,000 clones, roughly 70% found once. The sequenced sample was PBMCs. The receptors were sampled from a woman aged 30 to 39 in good health and CMV-seronegative. The CDR3 runs from the conserved cysteine through the conserved F or W. A D gene is named only where the DNA matches it firmly. Only part of the rows carry a size: once, few, many, or a class if the clone is expanded.

V gene,J gene,clone size,D gene,CDR3 DNA,CDR3 protein
TRBV10-3,TRBJ1-1,few,TRBD1,TGTGCCATCAGTGAGTCGGGGACAGGGATTGATGAAGCTTTCTTT,CAISESGTGIDEAFF
TRBV14,TRBJ2-1,.,.,TGTGCCAGCAGCCAACTAGGGGGTTACAATGAGCAGTTCTTC,CASSQLGGYNEQFF
TRBV2,TRBJ2-5,.,TRBD2,TGTGCCAGCAGTTCCTTAGCGGGGGAAGAGACCCAGTACTTC,CASSSLAGEETQYF
TRBV5-1,TRBJ1-6,.,TRBD1,TGCGCCAGCCGAAAGGACGACAGGGGTATGTATTCACCCCTCCACTTT,CASRKDDRGMYSPLHF
TRBV27,TRBJ2-7,.,.,TGTGCCAGCAGTTTTAGCGGCTCCTACGAGCAGTACTTC,CASSFSGSYEQYF
TRBV2,TRBJ2-7,.,TRBD1,TGTGCCATCCAGGACAGGGAGGTCGGGTACGAGCAGTACTTC,CAIQDREVGYEQYF
TRBV6-1,TRBJ2-7,.,.,TGTGCCAGCAGTGAGAGTTGGGAGGCTTTCTACGAGCAGTACTTC,CASSESWEAFYEQYF
TRBV28,TRBJ2-6,.,.,TGTGCCAGCGGAACAGCTGGGGCCAACGTCCTGACTTTC,CASGTAGANVLTF
TRBV27,TRBJ1-1,.,.,TGTGCCAGCAGTTGGTCCCGGTACACTGAAGCTTTCTTT,CASSWSRYTEAFF
TRBV5-1,TRBJ2-3,.,TRBD2,TGCGCCAGCAGCTCTATTAGCGGGGGGGCTCCAGATACGCAGTATTTT,CASSSISGGAPDTQYF
TRBV2,TRBJ1-2,.,.,TGTGCCAGCAGACGGACTCCTAACTATGGCTACACCTTC,CASRRTPNYGYTF
TRBV19,TRBJ1-5,.,.,TGTGCCAGTAGTATTGGGGGCTTTCAGCCCCAGCATTTT,CASSIGGFQPQHF
TRBV5-1,TRBJ2-6,.,.,TGCGCCAGCAGGCCCCCCGGGTTCTCTGGGGCCAACGTCCTGACTTTC,CASRPPGFSGANVLTF
TRBV11-2,TRBJ2-3,.,.,TGTGCCAGCAGCTCCGGGGGCACAGATACGCAGTATTTT,CASSSGGTDTQYF
TRBV11-1,TRBJ2-5,.,TRBD1,TGTGCCAGCAGCGAGGGACAGGGGAGAGAGACCCAGTACTTC,CASSEGQGRETQYF
TRBV5-1,TRBJ1-3,.,TRBD1,TGCGCCAGCAGCATTGGACAGGTATACTCTGGAAACACCATATATTTT,CASSIGQVYSGNTIYF
TRBV5-4,TRBJ1-2,once,TRBD1,TGTGCCAGCAGATCCCGGGACAGAGCGTATGGCTACACCTTC,CASRSRDRAYGYTF
TRBV28,TRBJ2-7,.,.,TGTGCCAGCAGGGGGACGGGACTTTACGAGCAGTACTTC,CASRGTGLYEQYF
TRBV14,TRBJ2-3,.,TRBD2,TGTGCCAGCAGCCAAGAAGGGGTAGCGGGGCGATTCGGAGATACGCAGTATTTT,CASSQEGVAGRFGDTQYF
TRBV27,TRBJ1-1,.,.,TGTGCCAGCAGCGCCCCCGCCAGGGGGAACACTGAAGCTTTCTTT,CASSAPARGNTEAFF
TRBV6-5,TRBJ2-7,.,TRBD1,TGTGCCAGCAGAACTAACAGGGGGCAAATCGAGCAGTACTTC,CASRTNRGQIEQYF
TRBV18,TRBJ2-1,.,.,TGTGCCAGCTCACCACCGGAGTTAACGGCTGGCAATGAGCAGTTCTTC,CASSPPELTAGNEQFF
TRBV2,TRBJ1-1,.,.,TGTGCCAGCAGTGAAGATGCTCTCAGGGGCCGGGGAGCTTTCTTT,CASSEDALRGRGAFF
TRBV28,TRBJ2-7,few,TRBD1,TGTGCCAGCACCAAAGGTCAGGGGACAGGGAAGGACGAGCAGTACTTC,CASTKGQGTGKDEQYF
TRBV6-6,TRBJ2-7,few,TRBD1,TGTGCCAGCAGTTACCGGGACAGCTACGAGCAGTACTTC,CASSYRDSYEQYF
TRBV19,TRBJ1-5,.,TRBD1,TGTGCCACCTGGACAGGGGGCCGAAATCAGCCCCAGCATTTT,CATWTGGRNQPQHF
TRBV29-1,TRBJ1-1,.,TRBD1,TGCAGCGTTCGGACAGGGGGGGACACTGAAGCTTTCTTT,CSVRTGGDTEAFF
TRBV5-8,TRBJ2-5,.,.,TGTGCCAGCGAAGACCAAGGGGTAATCCAAGAGACCCAGTACTTC,CASEDQGVIQETQYF
TRBV5-1,TRBJ1-2,.,.,TGCGCCAGCAGCTTGGATCCCCAGGCCACCGCTAACTATGGCTACACCTTC,CASSLDPQATANYGYTF
TRBV6-5,TRBJ1-2,few,.,TGTGCCAGCAGTTCGGGGACTAACTATGGCTACACCTTC,CASSSGTNYGYTF